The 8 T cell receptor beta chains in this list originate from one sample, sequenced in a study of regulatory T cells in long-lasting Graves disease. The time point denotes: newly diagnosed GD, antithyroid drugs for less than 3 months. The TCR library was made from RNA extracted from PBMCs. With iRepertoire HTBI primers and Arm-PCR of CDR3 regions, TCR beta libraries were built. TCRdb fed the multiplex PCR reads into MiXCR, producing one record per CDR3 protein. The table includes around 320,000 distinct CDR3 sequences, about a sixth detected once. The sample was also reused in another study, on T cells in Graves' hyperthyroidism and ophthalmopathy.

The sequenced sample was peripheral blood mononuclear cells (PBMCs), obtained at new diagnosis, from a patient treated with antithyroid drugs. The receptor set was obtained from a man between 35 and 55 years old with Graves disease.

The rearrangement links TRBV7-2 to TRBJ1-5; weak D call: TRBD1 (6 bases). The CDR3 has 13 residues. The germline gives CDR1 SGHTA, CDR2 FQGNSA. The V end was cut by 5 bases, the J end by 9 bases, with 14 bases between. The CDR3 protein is CASSVQGRRPQHF. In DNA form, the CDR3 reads TGTGCCAGCAGCGTACAGGGTCGACGGCCCCAGCATTTT.

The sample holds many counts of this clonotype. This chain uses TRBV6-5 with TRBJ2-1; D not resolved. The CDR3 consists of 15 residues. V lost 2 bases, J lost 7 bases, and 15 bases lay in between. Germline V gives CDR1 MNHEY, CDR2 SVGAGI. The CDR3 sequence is CASSYTPPIGNEQFF. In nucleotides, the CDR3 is TGTGCCAGCAGTTACACGCCTCCTATAGGGAATGAGCAGTTCTTC.

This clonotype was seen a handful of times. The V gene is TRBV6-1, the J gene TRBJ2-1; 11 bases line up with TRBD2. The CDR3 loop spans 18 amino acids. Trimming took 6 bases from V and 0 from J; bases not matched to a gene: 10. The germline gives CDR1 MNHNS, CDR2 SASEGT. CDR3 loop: CASRRLAGGRSSYNEQFF. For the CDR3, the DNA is TGTGCCAGCAGACGCCTAGCGGGGGGCCGCAGCTCCTACAATGAGCAGTTCTTC.

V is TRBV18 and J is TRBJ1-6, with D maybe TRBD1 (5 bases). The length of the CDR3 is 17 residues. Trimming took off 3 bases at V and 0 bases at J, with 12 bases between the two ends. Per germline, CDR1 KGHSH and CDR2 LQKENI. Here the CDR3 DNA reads TGTGCCAGCTCACCGGCAGGGATCATCTCCTATAATTCACCCCTCCACTTT. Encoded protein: CASSPAGIISYNSPLHF.

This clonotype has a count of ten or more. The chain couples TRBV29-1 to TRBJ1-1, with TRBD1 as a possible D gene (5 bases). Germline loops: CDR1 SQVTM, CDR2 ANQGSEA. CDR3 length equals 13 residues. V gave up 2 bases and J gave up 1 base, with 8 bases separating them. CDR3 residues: CSVERQRNTEAFF. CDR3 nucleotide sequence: TGCAGCGTTGAACGACAGAGGAACACTGAAGCTTTCTTT. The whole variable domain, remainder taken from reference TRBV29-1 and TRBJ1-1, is SAVISQKPSRDICQRGTSLTIQCQVDSQVTMMFWYRQQPGQSLTLIATANQGSEATYESGFVIDKFPISRPNLTFSTLTVSNMSPEDSSIYLCSVERQRNTEAFFGQGTRLTVV.

The CDR3 reads CAWTGGYYGYTF. Here the CDR3 DNA reads TGTGCCTGGACAGGGGGCTACTATGGCTACACCTTC. J is TRBJ1-2 and V is TRBV30; 8 positions agree with TRBD1. Germline CDR1 and CDR2: GTSNPN and SVGIG (reference sequence). V lost 4 bases to trimming and J lost 3 bases; unmatched junction nucleotides: 1. The CDR3 sequence is 12 residues long.

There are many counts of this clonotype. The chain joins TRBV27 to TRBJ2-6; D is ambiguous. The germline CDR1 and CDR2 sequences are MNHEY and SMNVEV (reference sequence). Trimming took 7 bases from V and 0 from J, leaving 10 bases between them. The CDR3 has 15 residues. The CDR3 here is CASTSLVSGANVLTF. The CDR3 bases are TGTGCCAGCACCTCCTTGGTCTCTGGGGCCAACGTCCTGACTTTC.

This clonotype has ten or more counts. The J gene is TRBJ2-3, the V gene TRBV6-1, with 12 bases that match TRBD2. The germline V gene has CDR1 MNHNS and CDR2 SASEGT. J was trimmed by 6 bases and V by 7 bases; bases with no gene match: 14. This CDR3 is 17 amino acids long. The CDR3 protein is CASTTDPRLAGADTQYF. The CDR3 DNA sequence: TGTGCCAGCACCACCGACCCGAGACTAGCGGGGGCGGATACGCAGTATTTT.